This TCR beta chain derives from a study of persistence of HIV-infected CD4 T cells. Study results and limitations: Antigen-responding cells were enriched for degenerate expanded CDR3beta sequences.

For this clone: The antigen is not known.

Lysates of CMV-infected fibroblasts at 10 ug/mL stimulated these cells. CD40L-negative CD69-negative CD45RO-high memory CD4+ T cells were sorted as populations depleted of antigen-responding cells. These HIV-1-infected adults initiated suppressive ART in chronic infection. PBMCs were depleted of CD8+ T cells before stimulation. This was the immunoSEQ version 4 assay in survey mode. Produced via immunoSEQ multiplex PCR; TCRdb's table is partial and in-frame only. The table lists about 37,000 clones, 80% of them singletons. Trimming removed 1 base at V and 6 bases at J, with 15 bases between. Looked up from germline, CDR1 is KGHSH and CDR2 is LQKENI. The CDR3 sequence is 16 residues long.

This TCR came from an adult man with HIV who was CMV-seropositive. The J gene is TRBJ2-2, the V gene TRBV18, with D unclear. The specimen was CD4+ T cells sorted from PBMCs after approximately 18-hour stimulation, collected from a patient who received antiretroviral therapy. The CDR3 coding sequence is TGTGCCAGCTCACCACAGCAGAGCTCCAGCTCCGGGGAGCTGTTTTTT. Translated, it gives CASSPQQSSSSGELFF. The whole variable domain, filled in from reference TRBV18 and TRBJ2-2, reads NAGVMQNPRHLVRRRGQEARLRCSPMKGHSHVYWYRQLPEEGLKFMVYLQKENIIDESGMPKERFSAEFPKEGPSILRIQQVVRGDSAAYFCASSPQQSSSSGELFFGEGSRLTVL.